A single sample gave rise to the 31 T cell receptor beta chains below, sequenced in a study of cytomegalovirus exposure and HLA in healthy donors (TCRdb year 2017). The library was produced with the immunoSEQ multiplex PCR assay. Entries here come from immuneACCESS through TCRdb and include only in-frame sequences with V and J called. Some clones fail to appear in such tables; in the studies checked, an unresolved V gene covers under half of the shortfall, and the cause of the remainder is unknown. The sample table contains 150,000 to 200,000 clones; only one count was recorded for less than 90% of them. Jointly, the top ten make up roughly 10% of the sample. Sequencing used PBMCs. Receptors originate from a man aged 25-45 years in good health and CMV-seropositive.

The rearrangement uses TRBV25-1 and TRBJ2-6; tentatively, D is TRBD1 (6 bases). This CDR3 spans 16 amino acids. The V and J ends lost 3 bases and 2 bases respectively, with 11 bases between them. The germline CDR1 and CDR2 sequences are MGHDK and SYGVNS. CDR3 residues: CASSDETGPGANVLTF. For the CDR3, the DNA is TGTGCCAGCAGTGACGAGACAGGCCCTGGGGCCAACGTCCTGACTTTC.

The table lists this clone with a count of one. The CDR3 reads CASSVGRGPQGSQYF. CDR3 nucleotide sequence: TGTGCCAGCAGCGTGGGGCGGGGGCCCCAAGGGTCCCAGTACTTC. V usage is TRBV9 and J usage is TRBJ2-5, with D possibly matching TRBD2 (7 bases). CDR1 SGDLS and CDR2 YYNGEE come from the germline V gene. The CDR3 has 15 amino acids. Trimming shortened V by 2 bases and J by 9 bases, and 20 bases separated the two germline ends.

The chain recombines TRBV30 with TRBJ1-2; D not certain. With 0 bases removed from V and 7 bases from J, the gap between germline ends came to 24 bases. CDR1 is GTSNPN, CDR2 SVGIG, per germline (reference sequence). CDR3 size: 17 residues. CDR3 DNA sequence: TGTGCCTGGAGTGTACTTCCATCCATCCAGGCTCGGGGTGGCTACACCTTC. Its translation is CAWSVLPSIQARGGYTF.

J is TRBJ2-4 and V is TRBV28; D remains ambiguous. The CDR3 consists of 14 residues. Germline lookup yields CDR1 MDHEN and CDR2 SYDVKM. Trimming shortened V by 2 bases and J by 0 bases, and 5 bases separated the two germline ends. As DNA, the CDR3 is TGTGCCAGCAGTTTAGGGCTAGCCAAAAACATTCAGTACTTC. It encodes CASSLGLAKNIQYF.

The chain recombines TRBV28 with TRBJ1-1; tentatively, D is TRBD1 (5 bases). CDR3 length: 13 amino acids. CDR1 is MDHEN, CDR2 SYDVKM, per germline. V shed 6 bases and J shed 5 bases, with 13 bases lying between them. The CDR3, as DNA: TGTGCCAGCAGGAGGCTGGGGCTTACTGAAGCTTTCTTT. Encoded protein: CASRRLGLTEAFF.

The CDR3 loop reads CASSYLREALQETQYF. DNA for the CDR3: TGTGCCAGCAGTTACCTCCGGGAGGCGCTTCAAGAGACCCAGTACTTC. The chain recombines TRBV6-6 with TRBJ2-5; 7 bases agree with TRBD2. The germline V gene encodes CDR1 MNHNY and CDR2 SVGAGI (reference sequence). CDR3 size: 16 residues. Trimming cost V 2 bases and J 2 bases; bases outside gene matches: 8.

The J gene is TRBJ2-2, the V gene TRBV9; tentative D call: TRBD1 (6 bases). The CDR3 spans 17 residues. From germline, CDR1 is SGDLS and CDR2 YYNGEE. Trimming took off 0 bases at V and 3 bases at J, with 15 bases between the two ends. The DNA for the CDR3 is TGTGCCAGCAGCGTAGACTCACAGGGAAGGGACACCGGGGAGCTGTTTTTT. Amino acids: CASSVDSQGRDTGELFF.

This clone was seen once. V usage is TRBV5-1 and J usage is TRBJ1-1; the D is unclear. Trimming stripped 4 bases from V and 2 bases from J, with 9 bases between. The CDR3 has 13 residues. Germline CDR1 SGHRS, CDR2 YFSETQ. The CDR3 spells CASSGTANTEAFF. The CDR3 nucleotides are TGCGCCAGCAGCGGTACAGCTAACACTGAAGCTTTCTTT.

The chain couples TRBV11-2 to TRBJ1-1; 9 bases agree with TRBD1. Germline V gives CDR1 SGHAT, CDR2 FQNNGV. V lost 4 bases and J lost 11; bases outside the gene matches: 5. The CDR3 is 12 residues long. CDR3 amino acids: CASSWDRETAFF. For the CDR3, the DNA is TGTGCCAGCAGCTGGGACAGGGAAACGGCTTTCTTT.

This clone was found a few times. The V gene is TRBV11-2, the J gene TRBJ2-1; 7 bases agree with TRBD1. Germline-derived CDR1 and CDR2 are SGHAT and FQNNGV. V lost 1 base, J lost 1 base, and 7 bases stayed unmatched. This CDR3 comprises 17 residues. CDR3 bases: TGTGCCAGCAGCTTAGGGATCGACAGGGTTTCCTACAATGAGCAGTTCTTC. Protein: CASSLGIDRVSYNEQFF. Together with reference TRBV11-2 and TRBJ2-1, the CDR3 gives the full variable domain: EAGVAQSPRYKIIEKRQSVAFWCNPISGHATLYWYQQILGQGPKLLIQFQNNGVVDDSQLPKDRFSAERLKGVDSTLKIQPAKLEDSAVYLCASSLGIDRVSYNEQFFGPGTRLTVL.

The V call is TRBV28, the J call TRBJ2-7; 13 nucleotides line up with TRBD2. Trimming took 5 bases from V and 0 from J; bases not matched to a gene: 4. Germline CDR1 and CDR2: MDHEN and SYDVKM. The CDR3 covers 16 residues. The CDR3 DNA is TGTGCCAGCAGTACCTGGACTAGCGGGAGCTCCTACGAGCAGTACTTC. Its protein is CASSTWTSGSSYEQYF. The full variable domain, rest sourced from reference TRBV28 and TRBJ2-7, is DVKVTQSSRYLVKRTGEKVFLECVQDMDHENMFWYRQDPGLGLRLIYFSYDVKMKEKGDIPEGYSVSREKKERFSLILESASTNQTSMYLCASSTWTSGSSYEQYFGPGTRLTVT.

This chain uses TRBV5-1 with TRBJ2-2, with 9 bases aligning to TRBD2. CDR3 length equals 18 residues. Germline V gene data show CDR1 as SGHRS and CDR2 as YFSETQ. V shed 4 bases, J shed 10 bases, and the junction held 20 bases outside the gene matches. The CDR3 sequence: CASSLTGLAGENSEELFF. Written as DNA, the CDR3 is TGCGCCAGCAGCCTGACGGGACTAGCAGGAGAGAATAGCGAGGAGCTGTTTTTT.

This clone was seen only a few times. The chain joins TRBV9 to TRBJ1-1, with D tentatively TRBD1 (5 bases). Trimming removed 0 bases at V and 1 base at J, with 7 bases between. The CDR3 has 14 amino acids. Germline-derived CDR1 and CDR2 are SGDLS and YYNGEE. The CDR3 protein is CASSVGGENTEAFF. The CDR3 DNA sequence: TGTGCCAGCAGCGTAGGGGGGGAGAACACTGAAGCTTTCTTT.

The rearrangement uses TRBV27 and TRBJ1-5; TRBD1 is a possible D gene (6 bases). Germline CDR1 MNHEY, CDR2 SMNVEV (reference sequence). V was pared by 3 bases and J by 7 bases, with 13 bases between. CDR3 length: 14 residues. Written as DNA, the CDR3 is TGTGCCAGCAGTTTTAAACAGGGCCTCCAGCCCCAGCATTTT. Protein sequence: CASSFKQGLQPQHF.

The chain uses TRBV11-3 and TRBJ2-3; 11 bases map to TRBD2. Losses at the gene ends were 3 bases for V and 6 bases for J; bases not matched to a gene: 5. Germline CDR1 SGHNT, CDR2 YENEEA. This CDR3 comprises 15 residues. The CDR3 DNA reads as TGTGCCAGCAGCTTGACTAGCGGGATCCTGGATACGCAGTATTTT. It yields the protein CASSLTSGILDTQYF.

This sequence joins TRBV28 and TRBJ1-5, with TRBD1 as a possible D gene (5 bases). CDR3 size: 13 residues. Trimming took 7 bases from V and 5 from J, leaving 12 bases between them. CDR1 MDHEN and CDR2 SYDVKM come from the germline V gene. CDR3 DNA sequence: TGTGCCAGCAACCTGGGGGGGGATCAGCCCCAGCATTTT. Its translation: CASNLGGDQPQHF. The full variable domain, completed using reference TRBV28 and TRBJ1-5, is DVKVTQSSRYLVKRTGEKVFLECVQDMDHENMFWYRQDPGLGLRLIYFSYDVKMKEKGDIPEGYSVSREKKERFSLILESASTNQTSMYLCASNLGGDQPQHFGDGTRLSIL.

The J gene is TRBJ1-5, the V gene TRBV19; D remains ambiguous. Germline V gives CDR1 LNHDA, CDR2 SQIVND (reference sequence). The CDR3 consists of 14 residues. Trimming stripped 5 bases from V and 2 bases from J, with 10 bases between. The CDR3 region has the DNA TGTGCCAGTAGTGAGGGAGTGCGCAATCAGCCCCAGCATTTT. It translates to CASSEGVRNQPQHF. Drawing the rest from reference TRBV19 and TRBJ1-5, the complete variable domain is DGGITQSPKYLFRKEGQNVTLSCEQNLNHDAMYWYRQDPGQGLRLIYYSQIVNDFQKGDIAEGYSVSREKKESFPLTVTSAQKNPTAFYLCASSEGVRNQPQHFGDGTRLSIL.

The chain combines TRBV5-4 with TRBJ2-7; 10 bases are a match to TRBD2. V dropped 1 base and J dropped 6; count of bases not matched to a gene: 7. Germline values: CDR1 SGHNT, CDR2 YYREEE (reference sequence). CDR3 length: 15 residues. This CDR3 is CASSLSAGGLGEQYF. CDR3 nucleotides: TGTGCCAGCAGCTTGTCAGCGGGAGGGCTTGGCGAGCAGTACTTC.

J is TRBJ1-1 and V is TRBV27; 9 nucleotides align to TRBD1. The length of the CDR3 is 14 residues. CDR1 and CDR2 (germline): MNHEY, SMNVEV (reference sequence). The V and J ends lost 2 bases and 4 bases, in that order; junction bases with no gene match: 2. The CDR3 bases are TGTGCCAGCAGTTTAACAGGGGGCCCCACTGAAGCTTTCTTT. Encoded protein: CASSLTGGPTEAFF.

The chain carries TRBV10-3 and TRBJ1-3, with D unresolved. CDR3 size: 12 residues. CDR1 and CDR2 from the germline V gene are ENHRY and SYGVKD. Trimming shortened V by 3 bases and J by 4 bases, and 4 bases separated the two germline ends. In DNA form, the CDR3 reads TGTGCCATCAGTGAATCGGGAAACACCATATATTTT. Its translation is CAISESGNTIYF.

The chain couples TRBV27 to TRBJ2-3; 13 nucleotides agree with TRBD2. Losses at the gene ends were 5 bases for V and 6 bases for J; bases not matched to a gene: 8. Germline lookup yields CDR1 MNHEY and CDR2 SMNVEV (reference sequence). The CDR3 covers 16 residues. The DNA for the CDR3 is TGTGCCAGCAGTCGAACCGGGACTAGCGGGACCGATACGCAGTATTTT. Protein: CASSRTGTSGTDTQYF.

The rearrangement links TRBV2 to TRBJ2-1; D call uncertain. Trimming left V 2 bases short and J 9 bases short, with 8 bases between. This CDR3 is 12 amino acids long. Germline CDR1 and CDR2: SNHLY and FYNNEI. The CDR3 loop is CASSEIGTEQFF. The CDR3 DNA follows: TGTGCCAGCAGTGAAATTGGCACTGAGCAGTTCTTC.

J is TRBJ2-7 and V is TRBV2, with D perhaps TRBD2 (6 bases). Germline V gene sequence: CDR1 SNHLY, CDR2 FYNNEI. The ends were cut back, 7 bases at V and 4 bases at J, with 23 bases in the middle. This CDR3 spans 16 amino acids. For the CDR3, the DNA is TGTGCCAGCACCCAAGAGGTTGCAGGACTAAGGTACGAGCAGTACTTC. Translating it yields CASTQEVAGLRYEQYF.

This clone occurred once. For the CDR3, the DNA is TGTGCCAGCAGCCAGGGCCCACCCAACACTGAAGCTTTCTTT. Protein product: CASSQGPPNTEAFF. The chain is built from TRBV5-8 and TRBJ1-1; tentatively, D is TRBD1 (5 bases). V was shortened by 4 bases and J by 2 bases, with 12 bases between the two germline ends. The germline V gene encodes CDR1 SGHTS and CDR2 YDEGEE. This CDR3 spans 14 amino acids.

This clone was picked up a small number of times. This chain uses TRBV6-1 with TRBJ1-5; 9 nucleotides match TRBD1. The CDR3 is made up of 18 amino acids. V gave up 3 bases and J gave up 1 base; unmatched junction bases: 10. Germline V gives CDR1 MNHNS, CDR2 SASEGT. CDR3 coding DNA: TGTGCCAGCAGTGACCCGGGACAGGGCATATCCAGCAATCAGCCCCAGCATTTT. Amino acids: CASSDPGQGISSNQPQHF.

This clone was picked up a small number of times. The CDR3 DNA reads as TGTGCCAGCAGCTTAGATGTGGTCCGGGAGACCCAGTACTTC. Protein: CASSLDVVRETQYF. The V and J genes are TRBV7-6 and TRBJ2-5, with D hard to call. The CDR3 covers 14 residues. V was cut by 1 base and J by 5 bases, with 11 bases left in between. In germline, CDR1 is SGHVS, CDR2 FNYEAQ.

This clone was recorded once. The chain recombines TRBV30 with TRBJ1-5, with D maybe TRBD1 (5 bases). Germline assignment: CDR1 GTSNPN and CDR2 SVGIG (reference sequence). V dropped 4 bases and J dropped 2 bases, with 18 bases sitting between them. The CDR3 length is 16 residues. The CDR3 DNA sequence: TGTGCCTGGAACTTAAAAGGGGTAATGGGCAATCAGCCCCAGCATTTT. It codes for CAWNLKGVMGNQPQHF.

The V gene is TRBV30, the J gene TRBJ2-7; 7 nucleotides match TRBD2. This CDR3 contains 11 residues. The V gene's germline CDR1 is GTSNPN and CDR2 SVGIG (reference sequence). CDR3 sequence: CAYVGGYEQYF. The DNA of the CDR3 is TGTGCATATGTGGGGGGGTACGAGCAGTACTTC. Full variable domain (missing parts from reference TRBV30 and TRBJ2-7): SQTIHQWPATLVQPVGSPLSLECTVEGTSNPNLYWYRQAAGRGLQLLFYSVGIGQISSEVPQNLSASRPQDRQFILSSKKLLLSDSGFYLCAYVGGYEQYFGPGTRLTVT.

The chain has TRBV5-4 and TRBJ1-2; no definite D call. Trimming removed 0 bases from V and 8 bases from J, with 11 bases in between. Germline lookup yields CDR1 SGHNT and CDR2 YYREEE (reference sequence). There are 13 residues in the CDR3. The CDR3 here is CASSLANPEGYTF. The DNA of the CDR3 is TGTGCCAGCAGCTTGGCCAACCCTGAGGGCTACACCTTC.

This clone showed up just once. The chain joins TRBV7-8 to TRBJ2-1, with 9 nucleotides matching TRBD1. The CDR3 runs 13 residues. Germline V CDR1 and CDR2: SGHVS, FQNEAQ. CDR3 in DNA: TGTGCTTGCCGGGACAGGGTACCCAATGAGCAGTTCTTC. It codes for CACRDRVPNEQFF. The complete variable domain, with remaining parts taken from reference TRBV7-8 and TRBJ2-1, reads GAGVSQSPRYKVAKRGQDVALRCDPISGHVSLFWYQQALGQGPEFLTYFQNEAQLDKSGLPSDRFFAERPEGSVSTLKIQRTQQEDSAVYLCACRDRVPNEQFFGPGTRLTVL.

This chain links TRBV19 with TRBJ1-6; TRBD1 aligns across 9 bases. The V and J ends lost 6 bases and 2 bases, in that order; junction bases with no gene match: 5. CDR3 size: 16 residues. Germline assignment: CDR1 LNHDA and CDR2 SQIVND (reference sequence). CDR3 bases: TGTGCCAGTAGGCCACAGGGGGCGACCTATAATTCACCCCTCCACTTT. It yields the protein CASRPQGATYNSPLHF.